One and the same sample provided the 11 T cell receptor beta chains below, sequenced in a study of blood T cell repertoires in COVID-19. This table comes from immunoSEQ multiplex PCR, and its TCRdb copy is limited to in-frame clones, with some not included. The data show fewer than 350,000 clones, roughly 86% seen once. Sample: peripheral blood. All receptors derive from a woman in her twenties or thirties who had recovered from COVID-19.

This clone was detected only once. The chain is built from TRBV16 and TRBJ1-5, with D tentatively TRBD1 (6 bases). The CDR3 spans 13 residues. V was cut by 1 base and J by 11 bases, with 12 bases left in between. Germline CDR1 reads KGHSY; CDR2 reads FQNENV. DNA of the CDR3: TGTGCCAGCAGCCAATGGCAGGGGCGCACCCAGCATTTT. As protein: CASSQWQGRTQHF.

This clone was counted between two and nine times. The chain links TRBV6-1 to TRBJ1-3; D unresolved. The V gene's germline CDR1 is MNHNS and CDR2 SASEGT. The CDR3 consists of 15 residues. V lost 0 bases and J 0 bases, leaving 6 bases between the germline ends. CDR3 region: CASSEAVSSGNTIYF. CDR3 DNA: TGTGCCAGCAGTGAAGCTGTGAGCTCTGGAAACACCATATATTTT.

The gene calls are TRBV11-2 and TRBJ2-1; 8 bases are a match to TRBD2. The CDR3 runs 13 residues. In germline, CDR1 is SGHAT, CDR2 FQNNGV. Trimming cost V 5 bases and J 8 bases; bases outside gene matches: 5. DNA of the CDR3: TGTGCCAGCAGCATTAGCGGGATGTATGAGCAGTTCTTC. Protein product: CASSISGMYEQFF.

The chain employs TRBV18 and TRBJ2-3, with TRBD1 identical over 11 bases. Trimming removed 2 bases from V and 6 bases from J; junction bases left unmatched: 16. The CDR3 is 19 amino acids. Germline-derived CDR1 and CDR2 are KGHSH and LQKENI. The CDR3 sequence is CASSPKGQGVRPSGDTQYF. The CDR3 region has the DNA TGTGCCAGCTCACCAAAGGGACAGGGGGTCCGACCCTCAGGGGATACGCAGTATTTT.

V usage is TRBV11-2 and J usage is TRBJ1-5; 7 nucleotides align to TRBD1. This CDR3 is built from 15 residues. Unmatched junction bases numbered 8, after V lost 6 bases and J lost 3 bases. CDR1 is SGHAT, CDR2 FQNNGV, per germline. CDR3 amino acids: CASSPGTANNQPQHF. The CDR3 DNA follows: TGTGCCAGCAGTCCCGGGACAGCCAACAATCAGCCCCAGCATTTT. Using reference TRBV11-2 and TRBJ1-5 for the parts outside the CDR3, the full variable domain is EAGVAQSPRYKIIEKRQSVAFWCNPISGHATLYWYQQILGQGPKLLIQFQNNGVVDDSQLPKDRFSAERLKGVDSTLKIQPAKLEDSAVYLCASSPGTANNQPQHFGDGTRLSIL.

This clone was seen more than once but under ten times. V usage is TRBV4-1 and J usage is TRBJ2-1, with D tentatively TRBD1 (6 bases). This CDR3 is 14 amino acids long. CDR1 and CDR2 (germline): MGHRA, YSYEKL. V lost 6 bases and J 7 bases, leaving 16 bases between the germline ends. This CDR3 reads CASSPTQGLNEQFF. The DNA of the CDR3 is TGCGCCAGCAGTCCAACACAGGGCCTTAATGAGCAGTTCTTC.

This clone has only a few counts. The CDR3 reads CASSPSPGSYDEQYF. The CDR3 DNA follows: TGTGCCAGCAGTCCTAGTCCAGGGTCCTACGATGAGCAGTACTTC. This rearrangement joins TRBV6-5 to TRBJ2-7, with D possibly TRBD1 on 5 matching bases. The CDR3 runs 15 residues. Germline V gene lookup returns CDR1 MNHEY and CDR2 SVGAGI. The V end was cut by 5 bases, the J end by 7 bases, with 21 bases between.

The chain combines TRBV6-1 with TRBJ1-5; D is undetermined. V was trimmed by 7 bases and J by 2 bases, leaving 9 bases between them. CDR1 is MNHNS, CDR2 SASEGT, per germline. CDR3 length: 13 amino acids. The CDR3 DNA reads TGTGCCAGCAAGATTGAGGGCAATCAGCCCCAGCATTTT. Protein: CASKIEGNQPQHF.

In this sample, this clone turned up many times. The V call is TRBV19, the J call TRBJ2-7, with 12 bases fitting TRBD2. The V gene end was trimmed by 2 bases and the J gene end by 4 bases; junction bases not matched to a gene: 3. CDR3 length: 15 amino acids. Germline lookup yields CDR1 LNHDA and CDR2 SQIVND (reference sequence). In DNA, the CDR3 is TGTGCCAGTAGTATAACTAGCGGGAGGTCTTACGAGCAGTACTTC. Encoded protein: CASSITSGRSYEQYF. Using reference TRBV19 and TRBJ2-7 for the parts outside the CDR3, the full variable domain is DGGITQSPKYLFRKEGQNVTLSCEQNLNHDAMYWYRQDPGQGLRLIYYSQIVNDFQKGDIAEGYSVSREKKESFPLTVTSAQKNPTAFYLCASSITSGRSYEQYFGPGTRLTVT.

The chain is built from TRBV21-1 and TRBJ1-1; the table's D call of TRBD1 was not tested on the DNA. TRBV21-1 is described as a pseudogene. The CDR3 has 18 amino acids. CDR3 region: CASSKVTPLDRPNTEAFF. CDR3 in DNA: TGTGCCAGCAGCAAAGTCACCCCCCTCGACAGGCCTAACACTGAAGCTTTCTTT.

The chain uses TRBV12-3 or TRBV12-4 and TRBJ2-3; D gene uncertain. The CDR3 is made up of 13 amino acids. The germline V and J ends were trimmed by 3 bases and 1 base, with 5 bases remaining between them. The CDR3 nucleotides are TGTGCCAGCAGTTTGCGTGGCACAGATACGCAGTATTTT. It translates to CASSLRGTDTQYF.